The sequence of this T cell receptor (beta chain) was determined in a study of blood T cell repertoires in COVID-19. Study at large: COVID-19 samples collected from the United States, Italy and Spain covered acute and convalescent phases. T cells, B-cell-depleted T cells, or PBMCs supplied cDNA or gDNA.

In the authors' workflow: Amplification of reference gene primers provided the estimated nucleated cell counts. Repertoires were generated with immunoSEQ multiplex PCR, while TCRdb's copy carries only in-frame clones and drops some. V and J calls and clone size follow that table, whereas D and trimming were derived from the DNA. Of over 90,000 clones detected, about 89% appear once; the ten largest clones hold approximately 3.5%. The sample consisted of peripheral blood. The sequence was collected from a woman aged 55-69 years with acute or convalescent COVID-19.

CDR3 amino acids: CASGPGQLFTGELFF. The CDR3 nucleotides read TGTGCCAGTGGGCCGGGACAGTTATTTACCGGGGAGCTGTTTTTT. The chain combines TRBV3-1 (or the pseudogene TRBV3-2) with TRBJ2-2; 7 positions agree with TRBD1. The germline gives CDR1 LGHDT, CDR2 YNNKEL (reference sequence). V lost 9 bases to trimming and J lost 5 bases; unmatched junction nucleotides: 12. The CDR3 loop spans 15 amino acids.